What follows are 14 T cell receptor beta chains derived from one specimen sequenced in a study of molecular identifiers for immune sequencing clone quantification. Via MiXCR, TCRdb re-called the PCR reads, giving one row per CDR3 protein. There are approximately 590,000 distinct CDR3 sequences in the sample; roughly 27% occur only once, and about 0.84% lies in the top ten. The sequencing sample was made of naive CD8+ T cells from blood, with Jurkat cell RNA spiked in. This sample's subset: FACS-sorted CD8+CD4-CCR7+CD45RA+ naive T cells. These receptors originate from a human donor in good health. Some libraries in this study had Jurkat cell RNA spiked in.

Regarding this clonotype: This clone may be a read error of a much larger clone one base away. The chain employs TRBV29-1 and TRBJ2-7; 7 bases line up with TRBD1. Germline assignment: CDR1 SQVTM and CDR2 ANQGSEA. With 0 bases clipped from V and 5 bases from J, the junction kept 7 bases outside the gene matches. This CDR3 has 14 residues. This CDR3 is CSVEETGITHEQYF. The CDR3 coding sequence is TGCAGCGTTGAAGAGACAGGGATTACCCACGAGCAGTACTTC.

The chain joins TRBV3-1 to TRBJ1-5; 8 bases align to TRBD1. The germline V gene encodes CDR1 LGHDT and CDR2 YNNKEL (reference sequence). The CDR3 runs to 14 residues. The junction had 5 bases not matched to a gene; V was cut back by 1 base and J by 9 bases. The CDR3 nucleotides read TGTGCCAGCAGCCAAGCCGGGACAGGAGTGCCCCAGCATTTT. This encodes CASSQAGTGVPQHF.

A word on this clonotype: A much larger clone differs by one base, so this may be a read error. This chain joins TRBV5-1 and TRBJ2-7; D not resolved. Germline-derived CDR1 and CDR2 are SGHRS and YFSETQ. This CDR3 is 15 amino acids long. Trimming took off 4 bases at V and 2 bases at J, with 16 bases between the two ends. DNA for the CDR3: TGCGCCAGCAGCCCCGCTTCGGCAGGTACCTACGAGCAGTACTTC. This encodes CASSPASAGTYEQYF.

A word on this clonotype: It is likely a read error: a sequence one base away is far more abundant. The chain has TRBV28 and TRBJ1-3; D unclear. The germline V gene encodes CDR1 MDHEN and CDR2 SYDVKM. The CDR3 extends over 12 amino acids. The CDR3 reads CASRFPGNTIYF. CDR3 nucleotides: TGTGCCAGCCGTTTCCCCGGAAACACCATATATTTT.

This clonotype was observed a few times. This chain uses TRBV20-1 with TRBJ1-2; D is possibly TRBD1 (5 bases). The CDR3 runs 12 residues. V was trimmed by 6 bases and J by 5 bases, leaving 13 bases between them. Germline CDR1 reads DFQATT; CDR2 reads SNEGSKA (reference sequence). The CDR3 DNA reads TGCAGTGCAGCTCAGGGATCGTATGGCTACACCTTC. It specifies CSAAQGSYGYTF.

This clonotype was observed a handful of times. The genes are TRBV6-2 or TRBV6-3 and TRBJ1-5; 9 bases fit TRBD1. J gave up 7 bases and V 2 bases, and 6 bases lay outside the gene matches. The CDR3 runs to 15 residues. Germline V gives CDR1 MNHEY, CDR2 SVGEGT. Here the CDR3 DNA reads TGTGCCAGCAGTTACGGGACAGGGTTTAGACAGCCCCAGCATTTT. The encoded protein is CASSYGTGFRQPQHF.

Only a few counts were recorded for this clonotype. The chain employs TRBV7-9 and TRBJ2-5; 15 nucleotides agree with TRBD2. CDR3 length: 17 amino acids. Germline trimming cut 2 bases from V and 4 bases from J; bases unmatched to any gene: 5. Germline V gene lookup returns CDR1 SEHNR and CDR2 FQNEAQ (reference sequence). The CDR3 region has the DNA TGTGCCAGCAGCTTAACGCCGGGACTAGCGGGAGGAGAGACCCAGTACTTC. Encoded protein: CASSLTPGLAGGETQYF.

This clonotype appeared many times. The chain couples TRBV9 to TRBJ2-7; D not certain. The CDR3 covers 14 residues. V lost 0 bases and J lost 2, with 9 bases in between. Germline V gene sequence: CDR1 SGDLS, CDR2 YYNGEE. This chain's CDR3 is CASSVVDAAYEQYF. The CDR3 DNA sequence: TGTGCCAGCAGCGTAGTGGACGCCGCCTACGAGCAGTACTTC.

This clonotype was recorded many times. The chain has TRBV7-2 and TRBJ2-7, with TRBD1 identical over 11 bases. The V gene's germline CDR1 is SGHTA and CDR2 FQGNSA. The ends lost 4 bases at V and 2 bases at J; junction bases unmatched: 4. This CDR3 region has 15 residues. The CDR3 is CASSSGQGVAYEQYF. DNA for the CDR3: TGTGCCAGCAGCTCGGGACAGGGGGTCGCCTACGAGCAGTACTTC.

As regards this clonotype: This may arise from a read error, as a much more abundant clone is one base away. The chain combines TRBV7-6 with TRBJ2-3; the match to TRBD2 covers 7 bases. Germline CDR1 reads SGHVS; CDR2 reads FNYEAQ. The CDR3 is 14 amino acids. V dropped 5 bases and J dropped 1; count of bases not matched to a gene: 3. The CDR3 loop reads CASSMSGGTDTQYF. In nucleotides, the CDR3 is TGTGCCAGCAGCATGAGCGGGGGCACAGATACGCAGTATTTT.

Ten or more counts support this clonotype. The chain recombines TRBV28 with TRBJ1-5; a weak D match, TRBD1 (6 bases). The germline V and J ends were trimmed by 5 bases and 0 bases, with 11 bases remaining between them. Germline V gene sequence: CDR1 MDHEN, CDR2 SYDVKM. CDR3 size: 15 residues. The CDR3 nucleotides read TGTGCCAGCAGTCGTAGGGGGTCTAGCAATCAGCCCCAGCATTTT. Translating gives CASSRRGSSNQPQHF.

There are a few counts of this clonotype. The V and J genes are TRBV27 and TRBJ1-6, with D maybe TRBD1 (5 bases). Germline assignment: CDR1 MNHEY and CDR2 SMNVEV (reference sequence). The CDR3 is 12 amino acids. V was cut by 2 bases and J by 11 bases, with 7 bases left in between. CDR3 loop: CASSLARAPLHF. CDR3 coding DNA: TGTGCCAGCAGTTTAGCCAGGGCACCCCTCCACTTT.

This clonotype has a count of ten or more. The chain is built from TRBV6-5 and TRBJ1-2; D gene uncertain. Germline V gene lookup returns CDR1 MNHEY and CDR2 SVGAGI. The CDR3 loop spans 15 amino acids. The V gene lost 0 bases and the J gene lost 2 bases, with 10 bases spanning the gap. This CDR3 is CASSYSAGRNYGYTF. The CDR3 coding sequence is TGTGCCAGCAGTTACTCGGCAGGCAGGAACTATGGCTACACCTTC.

The rearrangement uses TRBV18 and TRBJ2-7; TRBD2 might be the D (6 bases). The CDR3 spans 16 residues. Germline CDR1 reads KGHSH; CDR2 reads LQKENI. Trimming shortened V by 5 bases and J by 5 bases, and 22 bases separated the two germline ends. CDR3 nucleotide sequence: TGTGCCAGCTCATCTTACGGGACGGGGGTAGGAGACGAGCAGTACTTC. Amino acids: CASSSYGTGVGDEQYF. The complete variable domain, with remaining parts taken from reference TRBV18 and TRBJ2-7, reads NAGVMQNPRHLVRRRGQEARLRCSPMKGHSHVYWYRQLPEEGLKFMVYLQKENIIDESGMPKERFSAEFPKEGPSILRIQQVVRGDSAAYFCASSSYGTGVGDEQYFGPGTRLTVT.